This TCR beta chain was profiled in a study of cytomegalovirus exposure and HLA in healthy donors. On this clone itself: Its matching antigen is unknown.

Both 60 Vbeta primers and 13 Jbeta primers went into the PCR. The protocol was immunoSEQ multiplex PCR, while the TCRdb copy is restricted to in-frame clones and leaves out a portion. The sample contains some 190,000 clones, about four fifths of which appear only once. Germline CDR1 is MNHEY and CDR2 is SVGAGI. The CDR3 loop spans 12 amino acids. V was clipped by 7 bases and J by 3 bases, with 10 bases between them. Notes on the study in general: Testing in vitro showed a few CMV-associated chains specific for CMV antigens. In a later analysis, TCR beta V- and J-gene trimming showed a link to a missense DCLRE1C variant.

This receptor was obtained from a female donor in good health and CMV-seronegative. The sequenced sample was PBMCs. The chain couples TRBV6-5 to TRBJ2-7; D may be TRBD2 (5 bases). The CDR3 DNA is TGTGCCAGCACCGACGGGAACTACGAGCAGTACTTC. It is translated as CASTDGNYEQYF.